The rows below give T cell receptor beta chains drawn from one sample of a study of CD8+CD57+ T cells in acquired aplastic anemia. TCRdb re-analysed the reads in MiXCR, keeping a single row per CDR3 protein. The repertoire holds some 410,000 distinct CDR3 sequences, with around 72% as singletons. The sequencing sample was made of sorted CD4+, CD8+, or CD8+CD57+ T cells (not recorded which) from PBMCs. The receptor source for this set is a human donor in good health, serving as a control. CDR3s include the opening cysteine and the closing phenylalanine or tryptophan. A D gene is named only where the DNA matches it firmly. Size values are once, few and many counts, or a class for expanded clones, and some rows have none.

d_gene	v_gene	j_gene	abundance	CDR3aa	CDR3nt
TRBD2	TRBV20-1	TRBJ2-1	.	CSARRLAGNNEQFF	TGCAGTGCTAGAAGACTAGCGGGAAACAATGAGCAGTTCTTC
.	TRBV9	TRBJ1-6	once	CASTDRFNFPLHF	TGTGCCAGCACCGACAGGTTTAATTTCCCCCTCCACTTT
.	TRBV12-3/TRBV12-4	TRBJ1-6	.	CASSLGHNNSPLHF	TGTGCCAGCAGTTTGGGACACAATAATTCACCCCTCCACTTT
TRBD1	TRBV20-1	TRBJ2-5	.	CSATGQVQETQYF	TGCAGTGCTACGGGACAGGTTCAAGAGACCCAGTACTTC
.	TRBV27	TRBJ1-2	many	CASRLQGNYGYTF	TGTGCCAGCAGGCTACAGGGCAACTATGGCTACACCTTC
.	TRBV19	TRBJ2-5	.	CASRANSGETQYF	TGTGCCAGTAGGGCCAACAGCGGAGAGACCCAGTACTTC
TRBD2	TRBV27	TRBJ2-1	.	CASSPGLGEFF	TGTGCCAGCAGTCCTGGACTAGGGGAGTTCTTC
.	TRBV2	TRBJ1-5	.	CASSPWRGDQPQHF	TGTGCCAGCAGCCCTTGGCGGGGAGATCAGCCCCAGCATTTT
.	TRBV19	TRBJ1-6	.	CASSVQENQNSPLHF	TGTGCCAGTAGTGTACAGGAGAACCAGAATTCACCCCTCCACTTT
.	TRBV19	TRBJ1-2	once	CASSPQTEGVYYGLIF	TGTGCCAGTAGTCCACAGACCGAGGGTGTCTACTATGGGCTGATCTTC
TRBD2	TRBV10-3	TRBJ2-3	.	CSIRRAGGPDTQYF	TGCAGTATCCGTAGGGCGGGGGGCCCAGATACGCAGTATTTT
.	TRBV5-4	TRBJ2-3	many	CASSGGIGGTDTQYF	TGTGCCAGCAGCGGCGGGATTGGGGGCACAGATACGCAGTATTTT
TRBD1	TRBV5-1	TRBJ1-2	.	CASSADRVEYGYTF	TGTGCCAGCAGCGCCGACAGGGTGGAGTATGGCTACACCTTC
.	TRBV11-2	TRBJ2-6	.	CASSLGVGGAGANVLTF	TGTGCCAGCAGCCTAGGGGTTGGCGGCGCTGGGGCCAACGTCCTGACTTTC
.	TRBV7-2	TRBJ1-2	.	CASSHGEGSYGYTF	TGTGCCAGCAGCCACGGGGAGGGTAGCTATGGCTACACCTTC
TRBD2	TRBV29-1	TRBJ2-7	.	CSVSGQGGRPYEQYF	TGCAGCGTGTCGGGGCAGGGAGGGAGGCCCTACGAGCAGTACTTC
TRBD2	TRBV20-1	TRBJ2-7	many	CSARGLAGAYEQYF	TGCAGTGCTAGAGGACTAGCGGGGGCCTACGAGCAGTACTTC
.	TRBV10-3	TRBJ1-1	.	CAINGHKNTEAFF	TGTGCCATAAATGGACACAAGAACACTGAAGCTTTCTTT
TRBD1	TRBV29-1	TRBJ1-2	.	CSVDRDRGSYGYTF	TGCAGCGTTGATCGCGACAGGGGGAGTTATGGCTACACCTTC
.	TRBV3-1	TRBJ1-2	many	CASSQARAYTF	TGTGCCAGCAGCCAAGCTAGGGCCTACACCTTC